Listed below are T cell receptor beta chains from one sample, sequenced in a study of shared clonotypes between healthy human individuals. The method was immunoSEQ multiplex PCR; TCRdb's version includes in-frame clones alone and lacks a portion of them. The sample carries hundreds of thousands of clones, roughly four fifths recorded once. Sequenced input: PBMCs. Receptors originate from a woman aged 40 to 50 in good health. Some clones in this sample may be carry-over from other donors' samples. Each CDR3 is given with its conserved first and last residue. A D gene is named only where the DNA matches it firmly. Rows may omit the clone size; those that give it use once, few, many or a size class.

abundance | j_gene | d_gene | v_gene | CDR3nt | CDR3aa
. | TRBJ2-1 | TRBD2 | TRBV29-1 | TGCAGCGTTCTACTAGCGGGAGGTGTCAACAATGAGCAGTTCTTC | CSVLLAGGVNNEQFF
once | TRBJ2-7 | . | TRBV9 | TGTGCCAGCAGCGTCCTAGGTAATTCCTACGAGCAGTACTTC | CASSVLGNSYEQYF
. | TRBJ2-2 | TRBD2 | TRBV9 | TGTGCCAGCAGCGCTAGCGGGCCGGGCACCGGGGAGCTGTTTTTT | CASSASGPGTGELFF
. | TRBJ1-2 | TRBD1 | TRBV7-2 | TGTGCCAGCAGCGCGACAGGGGGGAGGGTGTATGGCTACACCTTC | CASSATGGRVYGYTF
. | TRBJ2-7 | TRBD1 | TRBV30 | TGTGCCTATCGCCCTACAGGGGCTTTAACTCGCGAGCAGTACTTC | CAYRPTGALTREQYF
once | TRBJ2-3 | TRBD1 | TRBV11-3 | TGTGCCAGCAGCTCCCCTGGACAGGGGGCGTTCACAGATACGCAGTATTTT | CASSSPGQGAFTDTQYF
few | TRBJ1-5 | TRBD1 | TRBV19 | TGTGCCAGTAACGACAGGGAAGGGCCCCAGCATTTT | CASNDREGPQHF
once | TRBJ1-2 | TRBD1 | TRBV6-4 | TGTGCCAGCAGAGATACAGGGGGTTCCAGCTACACCTTC | CASRDTGGSSYTF
. | TRBJ2-4 | TRBD1 | TRBV6-1 | TGTGCCAGCAGTCCCGGGACAGGGGGAAACATTCAGTACTTC | CASSPGTGGNIQYF
. | TRBJ2-2 | TRBD2 | TRBV9 | TGTGCCAGCAGCGTAGGGACTAGCGGCAACACCGGGGAGCTGTTTTTT | CASSVGTSGNTGELFF
. | TRBJ1-5 | . | TRBV7-9 | TGTGCCAGCAGCCGGGACCCCAGGGGTTGGGACAATCAGCCCCAGCATTTT | CASSRDPRGWDNQPQHF
. | TRBJ2-7 | . | TRBV7-6 | TGTGCCAGCAGCTTAGGAGGGGGGGTACTAGCTTACGAGCAGTACTTC | CASSLGGGVLAYEQYF
. | TRBJ1-1 | . | TRBV10-3 | TGTGCCATCGGGAAACACACTGAAGCTTTCTTT | CAIGKHTEAFF
. | TRBJ2-2 | . | TRBV27 | TGTGCCAGCAGCTCTTGGGCGGTTGCTACGAACACCGGGGAGCTGTTTTTT | CASSSWAVATNTGELFF
. | TRBJ2-7 | TRBD2 | TRBV30 | TGTGCCTGGAGTGTAGGACTAGCGCCTCCTTACGAGCAGTACTTC | CAWSVGLAPPYEQYF
many | TRBJ2-3 | . | TRBV6-4 | TGTGCCAGCAGCGGGGCTAGCACAGATACGCAGTATTTT | CASSGASTDTQYF
. | TRBJ2-7 | . | TRBV5-1 | TGCGCCAGCAGGGACACCCAATACGAGCAGTACTTC | CASRDTQYEQYF
few | TRBJ1-1 | . | TRBV7-9 | TGTGCCAGCAGCTTAGAGTGGGGGACTGAAGCTTTCTTT | CASSLEWGTEAFF
. | TRBJ1-2 | . | TRBV5-1 | TGCGCCAGAGACGGGGAGGCGGGCTATGGCTACACCTTC | CARDGEAGYGYTF
. | TRBJ2-1 | . | TRBV9 | TGTGCCAGCAGCGCGAATAGGGATGAGCAGTTCTTC | CASSANRDEQFF
. | TRBJ1-5 | . | TRBV18 | TGTGCCAGCTCAGGCGGAGGTCCAAGCAATCAGCCCCAGCATTTT | CASSGGGPSNQPQHF
. | TRBJ2-5 | . | TRBV6-5 | TGTGCCAGCAGGACCAGAACAGGAGAAGAGACCCAGTACTTC | CASRTRTGEETQYF
. | TRBJ2-2 | . | TRBV2 | TGTGCCAGCAGTGTGGACACCGGGGAGCTGTTTTTT | CASSVDTGELFF
. | TRBJ1-1 | TRBD1 | TRBV6-5 | TGTGCCAGCAGTTACGCCGGACAGGGGGCAGGTGAAGCTTTCTTT | CASSYAGQGAGEAFF
. | TRBJ2-7 | . | TRBV11-2 | TGTGCCAGCAGCTTATCTCGGGGATCCCAGCAGTACTTC | CASSLSRGSQQYF
. | TRBJ1-5 | . | TRBV15 | TGTGCCACCAGCAGAGATCCGGGCAATCAGCCCCAGCATTTT | CATSRDPGNQPQHF
. | TRBJ2-2 | . | TRBV19 | TGTGCCAGTAGACCCCGGGACTCGACCCGTCTCGGGGAGCTGTTTTTT | CASRPRDSTRLGELFF
. | TRBJ1-5 | . | TRBV7-8 | TGTGCCAGCAGCTCCATCTTCGACAGCAATCAGCCCCAGCATTTT | CASSSIFDSNQPQHF
. | TRBJ1-3 | . | TRBV30 | TGTGCCTGGAGTGTACTGGGACCGATGAGAAACACCATATATTTT | CAWSVLGPMRNTIYF
. | TRBJ2-1 | . | TRBV6-1 | TGTGCCAGCAGTGATCAGGAAAGCTCCTACAATGAGCAGTTCTTC | CASSDQESSYNEQFF
. | TRBJ2-7 | . | TRBV5-8 | TGTGCCAGCAGCTTAGCGCGGGGGCGCGAGCAGTACTTC | CASSLARGREQYF
. | TRBJ2-7 | . | TRBV27 | TGTGCCAGCAGTCCGGGGACCACTCTCTACGAGCAGTACTTC | CASSPGTTLYEQYF
. | TRBJ2-7 | TRBD2 | TRBV25-1 | TGTGCCAGCAGCAATCCAGGACTAGCGAAAAACGAGCAGTACTTC | CASSNPGLAKNEQYF
. | TRBJ2-4 | . | TRBV5-4 | TGTGCCAGCATACAGGGTCCTGCCAAAAACATTCAGTACTTC | CASIQGPAKNIQYF
few | TRBJ1-1 | . | TRBV30 | TGTGCCTGGAGTGAGGCGGGGAACACTGAAGCTTTCTTT | CAWSEAGNTEAFF
. | TRBJ2-7 | . | TRBV7-3 | TGTGCCAGCGGGTTGGGTCCAGGCGAGCAGTACTTC | CASGLGPGEQYF
. | TRBJ2-2 | TRBD1 | TRBV7-2 | TGTGCCAGCAGCTACATACCGGGACAGGGGTTGGATCGCACCGGGGAGCTGTTTTTT | CASSYIPGQGLDRTGELFF
. | TRBJ2-1 | . | TRBV7-2 | TGTGCCAGCAGCCCCCAGGGGGGACTTAGATCATACAATGAGCAGTTCTTC | CASSPQGGLRSYNEQFF
. | TRBJ2-1 | TRBD1 | TRBV23-1 | TGCGCCAGCAGTCAATCGAGGAATACAGGGGCCGGCTACAATGAGCAGTTCTTC | CASSQSRNTGAGYNEQFF
. | TRBJ1-4 | . | TRBV30 | TGTGCCTGGATGTGGCAGGGTGGGGAAAAACTGTTTTTT | CAWMWQGGEKLFF
. | TRBJ1-1 | . | TRBV5-8 | TGTGCCAGCAGCTTTGGACCGGGAAACACTGAAGCTTTCTTT | CASSFGPGNTEAFF
. | TRBJ2-5 | . | TRBV2 | TGTGCCAGCAGTGTAGATCAGGGTTGGTCGGAGACCCAGTACTTC | CASSVDQGWSETQYF
few | TRBJ2-6 | TRBD1 | TRBV7-8 | TGTGCCAGCAGCTTAAATAGGGGGCAGGCCAACGTCCTGACTTTC | CASSLNRGQANVLTF
. | TRBJ1-5 | TRBD1 | TRBV19 | TGTGCCAGTAGTATAATCGACAGGGAGTCGCCCCAGCATTTT | CASSIIDRESPQHF
. | TRBJ2-3 | . | TRBV28 | TGTGCCAGCAATTATCCAGATACGCAGTATTTT | CASNYPDTQYF
. | TRBJ2-7 | . | TRBV7-8 | TGTGCCAGCACACCCAGGGGGGTCTACGAGCAGTACTTC | CASTPRGVYEQYF
once | TRBJ2-4 | . | TRBV28 | TGTGCCAGCGGCCACGGGGGTGGGGTGGCCAAAAACATTCAGTACTTC | CASGHGGGVAKNIQYF
few | TRBJ2-7 | TRBD1 | TRBV4-2 | TGTGCAAGCAGCCAGGGGGTAGCAGACTCCTACGAGCAGTACTTC | CASSQGVADSYEQYF